This entry describes one TCR beta chain. CDR1 is MGHRA, CDR2 YSYEKL, per germline. This CDR3 spans 15 amino acids. Trimming cost V 1 base and J 2 bases; bases outside gene matches: 4. Random hexamers primed reverse transcription of about 0.45 to 1 ug RNA. TCRdb called the immunoSEQ multiplex PCR reads again in MiXCR, with one record for every CDR3 protein. The profile shows under 150,000 distinct CDR3 sequences, around 94% of them singletons. The data derive from a study of CD8 T cells in Susac syndrome. The V and J genes are TRBV4-1 and TRBJ1-2, with 7 bases aligning to TRBD1. The source is a human donor with multiple sclerosis. Sequenced sample: CD4+ T cells from PBMCs. The CDR3 bases are TGCGCCAGCAGCCAAGGCGACAGGGCCAACTATGGCTACACCTTC. It translates to CASSQGDRANYGYTF.